These 25 T cell receptor beta chains originate from one sample sequenced in a study of blood T cell repertoires in COVID-19 (dated by TCRdb to between 2020 and 2021). The receptor library was made with the immunoSEQ multiplex PCR assay. The immuneACCESS repertoire file appears here via TCRdb, limited to in-frame rearrangements. These files lack a portion of the clones; in checked studies, under half of the deficit traces to unresolved V genes, and the cause of the others is not known. The table for this sample lists roughly 220,000 clones; roughly four fifths of them were counted only once. The top ten constitute around 7.5% of the sample. Material for sequencing was peripheral blood. These receptors came from a woman aged 80 or over with COVID-19, enrolled during active disease.

The chain employs TRBV12-3 or TRBV12-4 and TRBJ2-5; D not certain. V lost 10 bases, J lost 1 base, and 10 bases lay in between. This CDR3 has 12 amino acids. The CDR3 DNA reads TGTGCCACCCACTCTCTCCAAGAGACCCAGTACTTC. As protein: CATHSLQETQYF.

V is TRBV18 and J is TRBJ2-2; D not certain. V shed 0 bases and J shed 4 bases, with 6 bases lying between them. The germline V gene encodes CDR1 KGHSH and CDR2 LQKENI. The CDR3 loop spans 14 amino acids. This chain's CDR3 is CASSPPQATGELFF. The CDR3 DNA follows: TGTGCCAGCTCACCACCCCAAGCCACCGGGGAGCTGTTTTTT.

This sequence joins TRBV28 and TRBJ1-1; a possible D gene is TRBD1 (5 bases). CDR1 is MDHEN and CDR2 is SYDVKM in the germline V gene. This CDR3 is built from 15 residues. The V end lost 6 bases, the J end lost 0 bases, and 14 bases lay between the germline ends. As DNA, the CDR3 is TGTGCCAGCAGCCCTCCCGACAGCTTGAACACTGAAGCTTTCTTT. Protein sequence: CASSPPDSLNTEAFF.

J is TRBJ2-1 and V is TRBV11-2; D is possibly TRBD1 (6 bases). CDR1 is SGHAT and CDR2 is FQNNGV in the germline V gene. The germline V and J ends were trimmed by 2 bases and 5 bases, with 16 bases remaining between them. The CDR3 spans 16 residues. This CDR3 is CASSLTRPGADNEQFF. CDR3 nucleotides: TGTGCCAGCAGCTTAACGCGGCCAGGGGCAGACAATGAGCAGTTCTTC.

This chain connects TRBV2 to TRBJ1-6, with 7 bases matching TRBD1. The V and J ends lost 5 bases and 10 bases, in that order; junction bases with no gene match: 5. The CDR3 is 13 residues long. CDR1 and CDR2 (germline): SNHLY, FYNNEI. The CDR3 is CASSRDSSSPLHF. The CDR3 coding sequence is TGTGCCAGCAGTAGGGACAGCTCCTCACCCCTCCACTTT.

V is TRBV2 and J is TRBJ1-3; D ambiguous. This CDR3 comprises 15 residues. The germline CDR1 and CDR2 sequences are SNHLY and FYNNEI. The V gene lost 5 bases and the J gene lost 7 bases, with 18 bases spanning the gap. The CDR3 protein is CASSRAPLPGNTIYF. As DNA, the CDR3 is TGTGCCAGCAGTCGCGCGCCCCTCCCCGGGAACACCATATATTTT.

The rearrangement joins TRBV27 to TRBJ1-6, with D hard to call. Trimming removed 3 bases at V and 5 bases at J, with 5 bases between. CDR3 length: 13 residues. Looked up from germline, CDR1 is MNHEY and CDR2 is SMNVEV (reference sequence). The DNA for the CDR3 is TGTGCCAGCAGTTTGTCGGATAATTCACCCCTCCACTTT. It encodes CASSLSDNSPLHF.

This clone has more than one count but fewer than ten. The J gene is TRBJ2-1, the V gene TRBV7-2; 11 bases are a match to TRBD2. The junction had 12 bases not matched to a gene; V was cut back by 4 bases and J by 4 bases. Germline values: CDR1 SGHTA, CDR2 FQGNSA. CDR3 size: 18 residues. The CDR3 loop is CASSSSGGTLLSYNEQFF. The CDR3 nucleotides read TGTGCCAGCAGCTCTAGCGGGGGGACCCTACTGAGTTACAATGAGCAGTTCTTC.

The CDR3 loop is CAWSGGTSGSQYF. The CDR3 DNA sequence: TGTGCCTGGAGTGGGGGGACTAGCGGGTCGCAGTATTTT. The chain is built from TRBV30 and TRBJ2-3; 12 bases match TRBD2. Germline V gives CDR1 GTSNPN, CDR2 SVGIG (reference sequence). After removal of 1 base from V and 10 bases from J, the junction contained 3 bases not matched to a gene. This CDR3 comprises 13 residues.

CDR3 sequence: CASRLDSYEQYF. In nucleotides, the CDR3 is TGTGCCAGCAGGTTGGACAGCTACGAGCAGTACTTC. The V call is TRBV2, the J call TRBJ2-7; a possible D gene is TRBD1 (6 bases). Trimming pared 6 bases from V and 3 bases from J, leaving 9 bases between. The length of the CDR3 is 12 residues. Germline CDR1 reads SNHLY; CDR2 reads FYNNEI. Full variable domain (rest looked up from reference TRBV2 and TRBJ2-7): EPEVTQTPSHQVTQMGQEVILRCVPISNHLYFYWYRQILGQKVEFLVSFYNNEISEKSEIFDDQFSVERPDGSNFTLKIRSTKLEDSAMYFCASRLDSYEQYFGPGTRLTVT.

The sample holds a few counts of this clone. The chain combines TRBV2 with TRBJ1-5; D possibly corresponds to TRBD1 (6 bases). This CDR3 spans 14 amino acids. Germline CDR1 and CDR2: SNHLY and FYNNEI. The V gene lost 6 bases and the J gene lost 4 bases, with 13 bases spanning the gap. CDR3 in amino acids: CASREDRLNQPQHF. The CDR3 DNA follows: TGTGCCAGCAGGGAGGACAGACTAAATCAGCCCCAGCATTTT.

The rearrangement uses TRBV3-1 (or the pseudogene TRBV3-2) and TRBJ1-5; D unclear. The CDR3 is 13 amino acids. In germline, CDR1 is LGHDT, CDR2 YNNKEL (reference sequence). Between the trimmed V and J ends, which lost 1 base and 6 bases, there was a span of 7 bases. In nucleotides, the CDR3 is TGTGCCAGCAGCCAAGGGTACGGTCAGCCCCAGCATTTT. Translating gives CASSQGYGQPQHF.

This clone came up once. The V gene is TRBV29-1, the J gene TRBJ1-2; no firm D call. The CDR3 is 12 residues long. Deletions cut 4 bases from V and 5 bases from J, with 11 bases between. The germline CDR1 and CDR2 sequences are SQVTM and ANQGSEA. CDR3 in amino acids: CSVAISEYGYTF. The CDR3 DNA is TGCAGCGTTGCCATTTCGGAGTATGGCTACACCTTC.

The sample holds a few counts of this clone. This chain links TRBV18 with TRBJ1-2; 8 nucleotides match TRBD1. Germline V CDR1 and CDR2: KGHSH, LQKENI. V lost 3 bases and J lost 5; bases outside the gene matches: 8. This CDR3 comprises 15 residues. The CDR3 reads CASSPGQGIGYGYTF. CDR3 DNA: TGTGCCAGCTCACCCGGACAGGGTATAGGATATGGCTACACCTTC.

V usage is TRBV28 and J usage is TRBJ2-3; 7 bases are shared with TRBD1. V shed 5 bases and J 4 bases; nucleotides not matched to a gene: 6. Germline V gives CDR1 MDHEN, CDR2 SYDVKM. The CDR3 length is 14 residues. Here the CDR3 DNA reads TGTGCCAGCAGTCCAGGGGGATCGGCAGATACGCAGTATTTT. Amino acid sequence: CASSPGGSADTQYF.

This clone was detected a few times. The rearrangement joins TRBV11-3 to TRBJ1-1; no clear D. Germline V gene sequence: CDR1 SGHNT, CDR2 YENEEA. This CDR3 spans 14 amino acids. The V gene lost 0 bases and the J gene lost 4 bases, with 9 bases spanning the gap. The CDR3 sequence is CASSLDPFSTEAFF. CDR3 DNA: TGTGCCAGCAGCTTAGATCCCTTCTCCACTGAAGCTTTCTTT.

The chain combines TRBV7-2 with TRBJ1-2, with TRBD1 matching over 10 bases. This CDR3 spans 15 amino acids. The V and J ends lost 1 base and 7 bases, in that order; junction bases with no gene match: 6. CDR1 is SGHTA, CDR2 FQGNSA, per germline. This CDR3 is CASSLVTGGAFGYTF. DNA of the CDR3: TGTGCCAGCAGCTTAGTGACAGGGGGCGCCTTTGGCTACACCTTC.

This chain links TRBV6-6 with TRBJ1-1; D may be TRBD1 (6 bases). The CDR3 consists of 16 residues. Germline V CDR1 and CDR2: MNHNY, SVGAGI (reference sequence). Deletions cut 5 bases from V and 0 bases from J, with 16 bases between. The CDR3 is CASSRTRTEMNTEAFF. The CDR3 DNA reads as TGTGCCAGCAGTCGAACAAGGACAGAAATGAACACTGAAGCTTTCTTT.

The CDR3 bases are TGTGCCAGCACTCCTTCCAGGGTTCACAAAGAGACCCAGTACTTC. Translated: CASTPSRVHKETQYF. The chain carries TRBV27 and TRBJ2-5, with a possible D match to TRBD1 (5 bases). Germline loops: CDR1 MNHEY, CDR2 SMNVEV (reference sequence). Trimming removed 7 bases from V and 3 bases from J, with 18 bases in between. This CDR3 is built from 15 residues.

The gene calls are TRBV19 and TRBJ1-4, with D uncertain. Trimming left V 4 bases short and J 8 bases short, with 17 bases between. The CDR3 has 15 residues. Germline values: CDR1 LNHDA, CDR2 SQIVND (reference sequence). The CDR3 is CASSRSTTGREKLFF. CDR3 coding DNA: TGTGCCAGTAGTAGATCGACAACGGGGAGGGAAAAACTGTTTTTT.

The rearrangement links TRBV5-1 to TRBJ1-1, with D hard to call. The germline V gene has CDR1 SGHRS and CDR2 YFSETQ. This CDR3 contains 14 residues. V lost 2 bases and J lost 3, with 11 bases in between. DNA for the CDR3: TGCGCCAGCAGCTTTACTCCTGCGGACACTGAAGCTTTCTTT. This translates into CASSFTPADTEAFF.

The chain has TRBV6-5 and TRBJ1-5; D is possibly TRBD1 (5 bases). V was shortened by 6 bases and J by 2 bases, with 14 bases between the two germline ends. Germline loops: CDR1 MNHEY, CDR2 SVGAGI. This CDR3 is 15 amino acids long. The CDR3 DNA reads TGTGCCAGCAGGCGCGGGGGAGACGGCAATCAGCCCCAGCATTTT. Translating gives CASRRGGDGNQPQHF.

This clone was detected only a few times. The rearrangement links TRBV7-8 to TRBJ1-4; TRBD1 agrees at 7 bases. The CDR3 covers 15 residues. CDR1 and CDR2 from the germline V gene are SGHVS and FQNEAQ. The V and J ends lost 1 base and 5 bases, in that order; junction bases with no gene match: 4. In DNA form, the CDR3 reads TGTGCCAGCAGCTTAGGGTTCAGGGGGAATGAAAAACTGTTTTTT. This gives the protein CASSLGFRGNEKLFF.

This clone has just one count. The CDR3 nucleotides are TGTGCCAGCAGCCAAGACCAACGGGAGGGCCTCTACAATGAGCAGTTCTTC. Translated: CASSQDQREGLYNEQFF. The chain recombines TRBV3-1 (or the pseudogene TRBV3-2) with TRBJ2-1; TRBD2 matches 8 bases. After removal of 0 bases from V and 3 bases from J, the junction contained 7 bases not matched to a gene. The CDR3 runs to 17 residues. Germline CDR1 LGHDT, CDR2 YNNKEL (reference sequence).

This sequence joins TRBV23-1 and TRBJ2-7; 8 bases agree with TRBD1. TRBV23-1 is noted as an ORF with a role that remains uncertain. There are 18 residues in the CDR3. V lost 4 bases, J lost 4 bases, and 18 bases stayed unmatched. CDR3 nucleotide sequence: TGCGCCAGCAGTCGTGGACAGGGTTCTATTAAGCATCGGTACGAGCAGTACTTC. Translating it yields CASSRGQGSIKHRYEQYF.